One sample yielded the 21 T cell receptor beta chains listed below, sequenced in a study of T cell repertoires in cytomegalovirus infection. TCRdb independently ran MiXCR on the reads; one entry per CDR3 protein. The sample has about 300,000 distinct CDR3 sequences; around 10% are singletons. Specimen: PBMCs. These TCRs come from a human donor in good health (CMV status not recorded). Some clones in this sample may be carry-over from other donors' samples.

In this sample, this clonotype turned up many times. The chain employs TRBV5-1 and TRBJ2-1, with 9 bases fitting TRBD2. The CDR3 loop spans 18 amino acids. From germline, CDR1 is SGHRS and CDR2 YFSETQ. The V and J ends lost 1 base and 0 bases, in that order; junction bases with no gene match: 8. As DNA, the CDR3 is TGCGCCAGCAGCTTGCGTAGCGGGGGTCCTAGCTCCTACAATGAGCAGTTCTTC. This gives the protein CASSLRSGGPSSYNEQFF.

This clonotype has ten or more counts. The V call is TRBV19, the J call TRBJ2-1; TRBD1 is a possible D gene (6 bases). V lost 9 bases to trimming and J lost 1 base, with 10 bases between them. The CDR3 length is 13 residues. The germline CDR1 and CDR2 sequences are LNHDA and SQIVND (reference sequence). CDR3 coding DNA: TGTGCCAGCCGACAGGAGTCCTACAATGAGCAGTTCTTC. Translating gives CASRQESYNEQFF.

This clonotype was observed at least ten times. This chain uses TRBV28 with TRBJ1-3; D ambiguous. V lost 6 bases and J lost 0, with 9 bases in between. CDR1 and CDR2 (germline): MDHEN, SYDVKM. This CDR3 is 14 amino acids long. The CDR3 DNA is TGTGCCAGCAGGAGAGCCAACTCTGGAAACACCATATATTTT. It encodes CASRRANSGNTIYF.

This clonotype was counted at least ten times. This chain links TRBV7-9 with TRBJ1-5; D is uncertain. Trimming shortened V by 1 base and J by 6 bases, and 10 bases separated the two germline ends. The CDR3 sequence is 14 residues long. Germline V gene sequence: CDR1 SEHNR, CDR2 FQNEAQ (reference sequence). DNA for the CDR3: TGTGCCAGCAGCTTAGTCGGTTTAGGTCAGCCCCAGCATTTT. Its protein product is CASSLVGLGQPQHF.

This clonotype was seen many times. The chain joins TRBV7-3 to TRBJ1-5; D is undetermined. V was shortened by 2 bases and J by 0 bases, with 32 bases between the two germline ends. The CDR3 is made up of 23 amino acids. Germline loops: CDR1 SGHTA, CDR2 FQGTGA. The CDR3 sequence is CASSLSPPRRQSSHRYSNQPQHF. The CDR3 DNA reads TGTGCCAGCAGCTTATCCCCTCCCCGACGGCAGTCTTCCCATAGGTATAGCAATCAGCCCCAGCATTTT.

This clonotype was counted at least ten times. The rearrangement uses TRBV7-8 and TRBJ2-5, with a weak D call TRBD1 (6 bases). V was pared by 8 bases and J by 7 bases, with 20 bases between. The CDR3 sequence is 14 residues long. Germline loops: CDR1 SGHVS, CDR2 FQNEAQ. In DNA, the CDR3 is TGTGCCAGCCGTACCGGGACAAACTACGGGACCCAGTACTTC. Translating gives CASRTGTNYGTQYF.

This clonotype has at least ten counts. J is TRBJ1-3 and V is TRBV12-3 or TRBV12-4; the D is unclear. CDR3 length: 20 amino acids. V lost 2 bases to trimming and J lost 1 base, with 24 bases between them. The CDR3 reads CASSLRISVGRLSSGNTIYF. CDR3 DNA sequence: TGTGCCAGCAGTTTACGGATTTCGGTTGGGAGATTATCATCTGGAAACACCATATATTTT.

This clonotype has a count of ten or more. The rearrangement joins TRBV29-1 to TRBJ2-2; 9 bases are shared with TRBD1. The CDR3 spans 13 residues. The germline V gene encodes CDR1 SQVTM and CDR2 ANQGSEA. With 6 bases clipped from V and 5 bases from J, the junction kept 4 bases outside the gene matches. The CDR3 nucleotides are TGCAGCGTCCCGACAGGGGGGACCGGGGAGCTGTTTTTT. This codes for CSVPTGGTGELFF.

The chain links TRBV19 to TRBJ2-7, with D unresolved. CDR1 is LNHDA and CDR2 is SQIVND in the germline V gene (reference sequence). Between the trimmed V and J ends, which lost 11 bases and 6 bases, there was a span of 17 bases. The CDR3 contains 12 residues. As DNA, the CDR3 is TGTGCCTCCTCTGTCCCGGACGGCGAGCAGTACTTC. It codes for CASSVPDGEQYF.

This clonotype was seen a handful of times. The CDR3 region is CASSTLTGWDTGELFF. The CDR3, as DNA: TGTGCCAGCAGCACCTTGACAGGGTGGGACACCGGGGAGCTGTTTTTT. V gene TRBV5-4 combines with J gene TRBJ2-2; 7 nucleotides align to TRBD1. J was trimmed by 3 bases and V by 4 bases; bases with no gene match: 9. The V gene's germline CDR1 is SGHNT and CDR2 YYREEE (reference sequence). The CDR3 has 16 residues.

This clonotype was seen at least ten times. The CDR3 protein is CASSGGSGTEAFF. The CDR3 nucleotides are TGTGCCAGTAGTGGGGGCTCGGGCACTGAAGCTTTCTTT. The rearrangement uses TRBV19 and TRBJ1-1, with D tentatively TRBD1 (6 bases). There are 13 residues in the CDR3. Germline V lookup: CDR1 LNHDA, CDR2 SQIVND (reference sequence). The germline V and J ends were trimmed by 5 bases and 4 bases, with 11 bases remaining between them.

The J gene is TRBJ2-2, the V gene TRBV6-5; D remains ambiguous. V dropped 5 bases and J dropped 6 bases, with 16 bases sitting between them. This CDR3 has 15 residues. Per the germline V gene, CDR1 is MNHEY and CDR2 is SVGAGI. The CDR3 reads CASSRSYFTAGELFF. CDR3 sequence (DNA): TGTGCCAGCAGTCGGTCTTACTTTACGGCCGGGGAGCTGTTTTTT.

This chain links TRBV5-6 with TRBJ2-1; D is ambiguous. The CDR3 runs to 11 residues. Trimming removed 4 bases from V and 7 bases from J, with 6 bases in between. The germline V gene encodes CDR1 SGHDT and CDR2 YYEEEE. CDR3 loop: CASSIENEQFF. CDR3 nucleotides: TGTGCCAGCAGCATCGAGAATGAGCAGTTCTTC.

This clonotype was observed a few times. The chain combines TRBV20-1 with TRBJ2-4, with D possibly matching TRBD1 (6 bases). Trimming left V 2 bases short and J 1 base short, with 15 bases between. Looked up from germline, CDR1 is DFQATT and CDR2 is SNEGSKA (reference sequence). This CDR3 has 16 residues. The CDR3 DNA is TGCAGTGCTAGAATGCAGGGGTCTATGGCCAAAAACATTCAGTACTTC. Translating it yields CSARMQGSMAKNIQYF.

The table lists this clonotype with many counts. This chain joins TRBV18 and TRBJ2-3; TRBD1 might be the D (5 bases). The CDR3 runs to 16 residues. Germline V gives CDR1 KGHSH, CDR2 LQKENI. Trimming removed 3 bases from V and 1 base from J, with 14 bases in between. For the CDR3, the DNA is TGTGCCAGCTCACCCCCCAATGGCAGGGGCACAGATACGCAGTATTTT. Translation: CASSPPNGRGTDTQYF.

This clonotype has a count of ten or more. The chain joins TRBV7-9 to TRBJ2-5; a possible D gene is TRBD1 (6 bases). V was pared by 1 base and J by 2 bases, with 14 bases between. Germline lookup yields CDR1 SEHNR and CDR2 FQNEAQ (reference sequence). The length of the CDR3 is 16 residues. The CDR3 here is CASSLGRGGVQETQYF. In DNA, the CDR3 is TGTGCCAGCAGCTTAGGAAGAGGGGGAGTTCAAGAGACCCAGTACTTC.

The CDR3 nucleotides are TGCAGCGTTGAAGAGGGGGCTTTAACTGAAGCTTTCTTT. Its protein is CSVEEGALTEAFF. The J gene is TRBJ1-1, the V gene TRBV29-1, with TRBD1 as a possible D gene (6 bases). The V gene lost 0 bases and the J gene lost 5 bases, with 10 bases spanning the gap. The CDR3 runs to 13 residues. Germline CDR1 SQVTM, CDR2 ANQGSEA.

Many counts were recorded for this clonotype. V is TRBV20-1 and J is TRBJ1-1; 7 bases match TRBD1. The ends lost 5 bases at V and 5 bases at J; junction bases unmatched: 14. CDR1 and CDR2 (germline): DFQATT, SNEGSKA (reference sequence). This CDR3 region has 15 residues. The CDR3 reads CSARRDSSLWTEAFF. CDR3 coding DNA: TGCAGTGCTCGGAGGGACAGCTCGCTATGGACTGAAGCTTTCTTT.

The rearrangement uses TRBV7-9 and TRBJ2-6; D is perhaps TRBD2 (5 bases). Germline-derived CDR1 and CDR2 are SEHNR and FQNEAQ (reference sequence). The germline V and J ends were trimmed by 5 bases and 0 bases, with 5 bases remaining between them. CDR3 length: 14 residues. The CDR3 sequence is CASSGLSGANVLTF. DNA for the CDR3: TGTGCCAGCAGCGGACTCTCTGGGGCCAACGTCCTGACTTTC.

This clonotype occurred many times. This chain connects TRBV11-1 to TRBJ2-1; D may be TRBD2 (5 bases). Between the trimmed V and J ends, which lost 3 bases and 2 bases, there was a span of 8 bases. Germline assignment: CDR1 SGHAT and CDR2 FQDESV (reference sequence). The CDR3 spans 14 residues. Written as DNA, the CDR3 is TGTGCCAGCAGCTTTTCCGGGACCTACAATGAGCAGTTCTTC. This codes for CASSFSGTYNEQFF.

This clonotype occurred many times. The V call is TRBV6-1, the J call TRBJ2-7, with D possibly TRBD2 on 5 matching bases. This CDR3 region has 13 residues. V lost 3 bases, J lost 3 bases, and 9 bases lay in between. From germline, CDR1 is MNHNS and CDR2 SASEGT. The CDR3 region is CASSDGNHYEQYF. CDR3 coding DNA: TGTGCCAGCAGTGACGGGAACCACTACGAGCAGTACTTC.